This T cell receptor (beta chain) came from a study of T cell clonotyping in hematopoietic cell transplantation. Study details: Pretransplant recipient samples were taken after cytoreduction.

V shed 3 bases and J 1 base; nucleotides not matched to a gene: 3. Germline CDR1 and CDR2: SGHTS and YDEGEE. This CDR3 is 16 amino acids long. Study-wide points: Broader posttransplant TCR repertoire diversity was predicted by graft donor and pretransplant recipient Inverse Simpson Index values.

The method was immunoSEQ multiplex PCR; TCRdb's version includes in-frame clones alone and lacks a portion of them. Here the sample spans around 80,000 clones, 95% to 97% being singletons. The sample's time point: recipient sample about 28 days before transplant, after cytoreduction. Regarding this clone: What it recognizes is unknown.

The specimen was peripheral blood mononuclear cells, collected before stem cell transplant. This chain connects TRBV5-8 to TRBJ2-7; 14 bases are shared with TRBD2. The receptor was derived from a woman between 45 and 60 years old with acute myeloid leukemia. Some clones in this sample may be carry-over from other donors' samples. The CDR3: CASSSRTSGGSYEQYF. In DNA, the CDR3 is TGTGCCAGCAGCTCCAGGACTAGCGGGGGGTCCTACGAGCAGTACTTC.